The T cell receptor beta chain under discussion was sequenced for a study of response to subunit inactivated influenza vaccine. Study outcomes and limitations: Authors suggested each seasonal flu vaccination may recruit only limited numbers of new T cells.

TCRdb recomputed calls from the RT-PCR reads with MiXCR, one row per CDR3 protein. The repertoire holds 610,000 or so distinct CDR3 sequences, with around 13% as singletons. The germline CDR1 and CDR2 sequences are SGHTA and FQGNSA. V was clipped by 5 bases and J by 0 bases, with 5 bases between them. CDR3 size: 13 residues. This clonotype was picked up many times. Its antigen is still unknown. Sample: PBMCs from blood, taken roughly 13 days after vaccination. The origin of this receptor is a man between 45 and 60 years old who received an inactivated influenza vaccine. The chain joins TRBV7-2 to TRBJ1-5; no reliable D call. CDR3 sequence reads: CASSPSSNQPQHF. The CDR3 DNA sequence: TGTGCCAGCAGCCCCAGTAGCAATCAGCCCCAGCATTTT. Variable domain in full (rest from reference TRBV7-2 and TRBJ1-5): GAGVSQSPSNKVTEKGKDVELRCDPISGHTALYWYRQSLGQGLEFLIYFQGNSAPDKSGLPSDRFSAERTGGSVSTLTIQRTQQEDSAVYLCASSPSSNQPQHFGDGTRLSIL.